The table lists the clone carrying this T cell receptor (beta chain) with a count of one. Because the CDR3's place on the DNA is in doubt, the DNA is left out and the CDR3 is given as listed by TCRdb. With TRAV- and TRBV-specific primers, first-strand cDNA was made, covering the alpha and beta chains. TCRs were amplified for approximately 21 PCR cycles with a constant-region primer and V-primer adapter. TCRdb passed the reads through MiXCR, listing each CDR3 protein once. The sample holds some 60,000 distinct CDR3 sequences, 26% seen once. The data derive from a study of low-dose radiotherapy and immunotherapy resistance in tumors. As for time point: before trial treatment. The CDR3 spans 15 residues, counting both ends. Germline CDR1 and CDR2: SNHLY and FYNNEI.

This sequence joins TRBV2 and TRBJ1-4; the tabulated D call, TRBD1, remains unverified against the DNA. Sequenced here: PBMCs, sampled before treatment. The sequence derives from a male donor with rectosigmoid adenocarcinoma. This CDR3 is CASSVLNQGEKLFFF.